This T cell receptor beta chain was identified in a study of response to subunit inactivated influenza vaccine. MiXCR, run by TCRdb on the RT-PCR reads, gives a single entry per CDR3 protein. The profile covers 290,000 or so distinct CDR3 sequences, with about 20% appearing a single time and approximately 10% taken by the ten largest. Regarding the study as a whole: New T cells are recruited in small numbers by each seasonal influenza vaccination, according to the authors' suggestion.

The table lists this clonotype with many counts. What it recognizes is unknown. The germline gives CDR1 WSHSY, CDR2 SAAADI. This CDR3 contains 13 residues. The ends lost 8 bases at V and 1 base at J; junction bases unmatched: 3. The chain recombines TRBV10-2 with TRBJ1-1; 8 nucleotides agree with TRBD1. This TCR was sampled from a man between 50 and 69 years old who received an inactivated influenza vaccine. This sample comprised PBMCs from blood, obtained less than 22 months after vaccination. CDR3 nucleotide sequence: TGCGCCAGCCGGGGACAGGCGAACACTGAAGCTTTCTTT. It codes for CASRGQANTEAFF.